This T cell receptor (beta chain) was identified during a study of cytomegalovirus exposure and HLA in healthy donors (dated by TCRdb to the late 2010s). Context from the whole study: According to an earlier analysis of a few hundred of the donors, 200 million or so T cells yielded some 120 million unique TCR beta sequences and about 300 Gb of sequence data. The study was designed to test whether signatures of past pathogen exposure could be identified by cataloging public T cell receptors. Typing coverage differed by locus: A, B, C, DRB1 and DQB1 were typed in roughly 620-640 donors, DQA1 in roughly 510, DPA1 in 600 to 610, and DPB1 in 472. Among over 350 genotyped donors of the cohort, an average of approximately 240,000 unique TCR beta nucleotide sequences were sequenced per donor, roughly 20% of them non-productive. Every repertoire in the discovery cohort had been generated on one and the same sequencing platform. Class I and class II HLA loci were covered by the typing at four-digit resolution. An early release that covered some 640 HLA-typed donors contained around 300 gigabases of sequencing data and tens of millions of unique TCR sequences. Donor age, sex, ethnicity and CMV serostatus were collected together with the repertoire data. An earlier analysis of roughly 580 of the donors used high-throughput TCR beta sequencing to judge whether each TCR beta V gene segment behaved as functional or pseudogenic. A handful of DR-DQ haplotypes were handled as single units for association and clustering because linkage in the cohort was strong. A later genetic analysis took genome-wide SNP genotypes for about three fifths of the roughly 700 donors and used that subset as a discovery cohort. Besides the first cohort of hundreds of subjects, a separate validation cohort made up of over a hundred different subjects was used. The later analysis used no new phenotypic data to find candidate immune exposures, relying instead on TCR beta sequences and their occurrence across donors. Of the 300 to 500 genotyped donors, 81% were placed in the genetic ancestry cluster associated with self-reported Caucasian donors. To predict cytomegalovirus infection status, the study combined high-throughput TCR immunosequencing, statistical association of individual TCRs with disease status, and machine learning. The study profiled the T cell repertoires of under 850 subjects by immunosequencing and related them to cytomegalovirus serostatus. In a later analysis, previously published TCR beta repertoires from 500 to 750 donors were re-analyzed and high-resolution HLA genotyping was added so that TCR occurrence patterns could be studied.

General conclusions and limits of the study: Because the 87-base-pair reads could not distinguish some IMGT-functional V segments, including TRBV6-2 and TRBV6-3, those segments were excluded. A later analysis reported that several top co-occurrence clusters appeared linked to parvovirus B19, influenza, CMV and Epstein-Barr virus. According to a later analysis, TCR association rates differed among HLA loci, with DRB1 alleles showing the most associated TCRs and HLA-C alleles showing the fewest. According to a later analysis, most CMV-associated TCR beta chains appeared to be HLA-restricted, and the HLA associations seemed to be driven largely by CMV exposure. Across donors, most TCR sequences were observed very rarely, whereas some public TCRs were present in many individuals. A further reported finding was that TCR beta sequences accurately predicted the HLA-A and HLA-B alleles for most subjects in the first cohort. According to the authors, the approach could potentially be generalized to other disease states and immunological phenotypes. Assigning TCR associations to individual alleles was difficult when HLA alleles, especially DR and DQ, strongly co-occurred. Because some donors lacked HLA typing at each locus, the association tests relied only on the typed subset. In vitro tests confirmed that three of the cytomegalovirus-associated TCR beta chains recognize cytomegalovirus antigens. In a later analysis, HLA-associated TCR beta chains showed more clonal expansion and lower generation probabilities than non-associated chains that were equally common. A later genetic analysis reported fewer N-insertions in productive TCRs among donors in an Asian-associated ancestry cluster than the roughly 650-donor mean. In this cohort, only TCR beta chains were sequenced, and detectable features were limited by the absence of alpha or paired-chain data. A cluster of highly shared sequence variants was judged likely to be a technical artifact of the sequencing pipeline. The study gave a list of roughly 150 TCR beta chains associated with cytomegalovirus. Roughly uniform sequencing depth across donors was assumed in presence/absence analyses, although this assumption may not hold. In an earlier analysis of some 500 of the donors, most TCR beta V segments appeared in productive rearrangements about 87% or about 30% of the time, broadly matching IMGT annotations. For the cohort, immune exposure information was limited to CMV serostatus. In both the original and validation cohorts, the classifier was reported to diagnose cytomegalovirus status with high specificity and sensitivity. Correlated functional status among segregating V segments might be attributable to linkage disequilibrium, but an unknown experimental factor could not be ruled out. Because counts were too low, roughly 16 rarely observed V segments, including chromosome 9 orphons, were left out of the earlier analysis of 500 to 750 of the donors. A later analysis associated 16,951 TCR beta sequences with specific HLA alleles at a false discovery rate of 0.05. An association between a missense DCLRE1C variant and V-gene and J-gene trimming of TCR beta chains was found in a later genetic analysis and replicated in an independent cohort.

Libraries were built with the immunoSEQ multiplex PCR assay. A mixture of 60 forward primers for TCR Vbeta segments and 13 reverse primers for TCR Jbeta segments was used in the multiplex PCR. The CDR3 region of rearranged TCR beta genes was amplified from genomic DNA by a multiplex PCR assay. The amplified TCR beta libraries were sequenced on the Illumina HiSeq System as 87-base-pair reads. Per the original workflow: Across the roughly 600 repertoires, a later analysis counted 80 million or so unique TCR beta chains, roughly 11 million of which were shared by at least two donors. To remove PCR and sequencing errors, raw reads were error-corrected and collapsed into unique sequences using a nearest-neighbor algorithm that merged closely related sequences. To assign V, D and J gene segments, CDR3 sequences were aligned to IMGT reference sequences. Each retained sequence needed at least a six-nucleotide match to both a V gene segment and a J gene segment. Rearrangements were called productive when the CDR3 lacked stop codons and stayed in frame with V and J; all others were non-productive. Following IMGT convention, CDR3 was defined as the stretch from the second conserved V-encoded cysteine to the conserved J-encoded phenylalanine. The earlier analysis of about 610 of the donors excluded sequences that lacked an unambiguous match to a single V gene segment. An earlier analysis of under 750 of the donors called V segments functional above 56.7% productive rearrangements and segregating when the between-donor standard deviation exceeded 5%. A statistical classification framework was built for diagnosing cytomegalovirus status from the catalog of TCR beta chain sequences. In a later analysis, TCR nucleotide sequences were compared against IMGT/GENE-DB human TR gene sequences so that V and J genes could be assigned. In a later analysis, CDR3 sequences and most-parsimonious VDJ recombination scenarios were assigned using the TCRdist pipeline. In a later analysis, every TCR beta chain was defined by the combination of its CDR3 amino acid sequence and its V-gene family, and reads without a unique V-gene family were dropped. In a later analysis, 450 to 600 highly shared, low-generation-probability nucleotide sequences were removed to address suspected cross-contamination and a sequencing artifact. For each public chain, a later analysis derived a clonal expansion index from normalized ranks of inferred template counts within each repertoire. In a later analysis, generation probabilities were computed with a VDJ recombination model fitted to out-of-frame rearrangements, and the resulting probabilities were checked against IGoR. In a later analysis, hypergeometric tests were used to score TCR-TCR, TCR-HLA and TCR-CMV co-occurrence, with a repertoire-size bias correction applied to TCR pairs. To estimate false discovery rates, a later analysis permuted the HLA or CMV assignments 20 times. In a later analysis, co-occurring TCRs were grouped using DBSCAN, and TCRdist sequence similarity was added for clustering within HLA-allele-positive subsets. Repertoires with fewer than 30,000 or more than 120,000 public chains were left out of co-occurrence clustering, as were about five repertoires with anomalous nucleotide sharing. What TCRdb holds here is the immuneACCESS table cut down to in-frame rearrangements. Part of the clones is not present; checked against another copy, under half of the missing clones reflect an unresolved V gene, and the others are unexplained. Clone size and the V and J calls come from that table; the DNA yielded D and trimming. This sample gives 150,000 to 200,000 clones in total; over 60% of them show up just once. Clones ranked in the top ten supply over 1.2% of the sample.

Worth noting for this clone: The target of this receptor is not known. No base quality information exists; no much larger clone differs at one position.

The cohort was made up of hundreds of healthy bone marrow donors. At the time of sampling, every cohort member was nominally healthy, though immune exposures that went unrecorded were likely present. The donor was CMV seronegative and was included in the group of a few hundred seronegative cohort members. Each donor provided a peripheral blood sample, and peripheral blood mononuclear cells were used for TCR beta sequencing. Genomic DNA was extracted from the blood cell samples with the Qiagen DNeasy Blood Extraction Kit. Reading from cysteine to phenylalanine, the CDR3 counts 14 amino acids. Solely the CDR3 DNA is kept, with 42 bases framed from the first base. CDR1 is given as MNHNY and CDR2 as SVGAGI, both from the germline V gene (reference sequence). Unmatched junction bases come to 5, with V trimmed by 2 bases and J by 6 bases.

The sequencing input was PBMCs. The clonotype was recovered from a girl aged 10-17 years in good health and CMV-seronegative. The chain joins TRBV6-6 to TRBJ1-2, with TRBD1 identical over 8 junction bases. The CDR3 protein: CASSYDRGIDGYTF. The DNA is TGTGCCAGCAGTTACGACAGGGGTATAGATGGCTACACCTTC.